The 29 T cell receptor beta chains given below trace back to one sample, sequenced in a study of blood T cell repertoires in COVID-19. Clones were sequenced by immunoSEQ multiplex PCR, and TCRdb holds only the in-frame ones, with some missing. The sample contains about 220,000 clones, approximately 89% of which appear only once. Material for sequencing was PBMCs or T cells enriched from blood (not recorded which). These receptors were collected from a woman in her 40s with acute COVID-19.

The V and J genes are TRBV7-2 and TRBJ1-3; D remains unclear. This CDR3 is 15 amino acids long. CDR1 and CDR2 (germline): SGHTA, FQGNSA. V lost 5 bases and J lost 3, with 14 bases in between. The CDR3 DNA sequence: TGTGCCAGCAGCAAAAGTTCAGGTGGTGGAAACACCATATATTTT. Protein product: CASSKSSGGGNTIYF.

CDR3 loop: CASSSLQGARETQYF. The DNA for the CDR3 is TGTGCCAGCAGCTCATTACAGGGGGCGCGGGAGACCCAGTACTTC. The chain is built from TRBV5-4 and TRBJ2-5; 9 nucleotides match TRBD1. Germline V lookup: CDR1 SGHNT, CDR2 YYREEE (reference sequence). The length of the CDR3 is 15 residues. With V trimmed by 3 bases and J by 5 bases, 8 bases remained unmatched.

This clone was seen just once. This sequence joins TRBV11-2 and TRBJ1-2; TRBD1 aligns across 7 bases. This CDR3 region has 15 residues. Germline CDR1 and CDR2: SGHAT and FQNNGV. V lost 3 bases and J lost 8; bases outside the gene matches: 12. CDR3 DNA: TGTGCCAGCAGCTTCGGACAGGACCCAGGGTACGGCTACACCTTC. This codes for CASSFGQDPGYGYTF.

V gene TRBV4-2 combines with J gene TRBJ2-3, with D maybe TRBD2 (6 bases). CDR3 length equals 16 residues. The V end lost 0 bases, the J end lost 0 bases, and 10 bases lay between the germline ends. The germline CDR1 and CDR2 sequences are LGHNA and YNFKEQ. In DNA, the CDR3 is TGTGCCAGCAGCCAAGAGGGGGGTTACAGCACAGATACGCAGTATTTT. It yields the protein CASSQEGGYSTDTQYF.

Only one count was recorded for this clone. The J gene is TRBJ1-4, the V gene TRBV11-2; TRBD1 aligns across 9 bases. V lost 4 bases and J lost 8; bases outside the gene matches: 8. Germline V lookup: CDR1 SGHAT, CDR2 FQNNGV. The CDR3 spans 15 residues. CDR3 amino acids: CASSSYRGLREKLFF. The CDR3 nucleotides are TGTGCCAGCAGCTCATACAGGGGGCTTAGGGAAAAACTGTTTTTT.

V usage is TRBV30 and J usage is TRBJ1-5; D unresolved. This CDR3 is 14 amino acids long. Trimming removed 2 bases from V and 4 bases from J, with 12 bases in between. Germline-derived CDR1 and CDR2 are GTSNPN and SVGIG (reference sequence). CDR3 in amino acids: CAWSTRAGNQPQHF. CDR3 DNA: TGTGCCTGGAGTACGAGGGCCGGAAATCAGCCCCAGCATTTT.

The chain carries TRBV13 and TRBJ1-2, with TRBD1 matching 7 bases. V gave up 4 bases and J gave up 8 bases; unmatched junction bases: 10. Germline V gene sequence: CDR1 PRHDT, CDR2 FYEKMQ (reference sequence). The CDR3 totals 14 residues. CDR3 residues: CASSSNRQGGGYTF. CDR3 nucleotides: TGTGCCAGCAGCTCGAACAGACAGGGCGGGGGCTACACCTTC.

A few counts support this clone. The chain combines TRBV14 with TRBJ2-5, with no clear D. CDR1 and CDR2 (germline): SGHDN, FVKESK. V lost 3 bases, J lost 7 bases, and 6 bases lay in between. The CDR3 extends over 11 amino acids. The CDR3 region has the DNA TGTGCCAGCAGCCATGGCACGACCCAGTACTTC. Translated, it gives CASSHGTTQYF.

The chain is built from TRBV3-1 (or the pseudogene TRBV3-2) and TRBJ1-4; TRBD1 matches at 9 bases. CDR3 length: 14 amino acids. Trimming cost V 0 bases and J 8 bases; bases outside gene matches: 1. Germline CDR1 and CDR2: LGHDT and YNNKEL (reference sequence). CDR3 DNA: TGTGCCAGCAGCCAAGATGACAGGGGGGAAAAACTGTTTTTT. Translating gives CASSQDDRGEKLFF.

V usage is TRBV7-2 and J usage is TRBJ2-4; 14 nucleotides match TRBD2. After removal of 5 bases from V and 0 bases from J, the junction contained 3 bases not matched to a gene. The CDR3 covers 17 residues. Germline CDR1 is SGHTA and CDR2 is FQGNSA. The CDR3 DNA is TGTGCCAGCAGCCCCGGACTAGCGGGGGGAGCCAAAAACATTCAGTACTTC. This sequence encodes CASSPGLAGGAKNIQYF.

The chain couples TRBV7-2 to TRBJ2-1, with TRBD2 matching 10 bases. V was clipped by 0 bases and J by 0 bases; unmatched bases: 8. The CDR3 contains 19 residues. CDR1 is SGHTA and CDR2 is FQGNSA in the germline V gene. In DNA form, the CDR3 reads TGTGCCAGCAGCTTAGCTGCAGCGGGGGGGTGGTTCTCCTACAATGAGCAGTTCTTC. This codes for CASSLAAAGGWFSYNEQFF.

V gene TRBV12-5 combines with J gene TRBJ1-1; tentative D call: TRBD1 (5 bases). The CDR3 loop spans 15 amino acids. Germline CDR1 LGHNT, CDR2 FRNRAP. V shed 1 base and J shed 1 base, with 10 bases lying between them. The CDR3 reads CASGLGATGNTEAFF. In DNA form, the CDR3 reads TGTGCTAGTGGTTTGGGTGCAACAGGGAACACTGAAGCTTTCTTT.

V usage is TRBV7-9 and J usage is TRBJ1-5; 7 bases are a match to TRBD1. Germline values: CDR1 SEHNR, CDR2 FQNEAQ (reference sequence). The CDR3 sequence is 14 residues long. V dropped 6 bases and J dropped 1; count of bases not matched to a gene: 3. The CDR3: CASSQGVSNQPQHF. As DNA, the CDR3 is TGTGCCAGCAGTCAGGGGGTGAGCAATCAGCCCCAGCATTTT.

J is TRBJ2-4 and V is TRBV4-1; possible D gene TRBD2, 6 bases. The V gene lost 4 bases and the J gene lost 3 bases, with 16 bases spanning the gap. Germline V gene data show CDR1 as MGHRA and CDR2 as YSYEKL. CDR3 length: 16 residues. The DNA of the CDR3 is TGCGCCAGCAGCCGGGGGGACGGGCTGGGCAAAAACATTCAGTACTTC. Its protein is CASSRGDGLGKNIQYF.

The chain joins TRBV19 to TRBJ2-7; 7 positions match TRBD2. The V segment lost 2 bases and the J segment 3 bases; nucleotides outside the gene matches: 10. This CDR3 contains 16 residues. Germline V gene sequence: CDR1 LNHDA, CDR2 SQIVND (reference sequence). CDR3 coding DNA: TGTGCCAGTAGTATACTCCCTAGCGGCGATATCTACGAGCAGTACTTC. Amino acid sequence: CASSILPSGDIYEQYF.

V gene TRBV6-5 combines with J gene TRBJ1-2; 11 bases map to TRBD1. This CDR3 region has 15 residues. With V trimmed by 5 bases and J by 4 bases, 6 bases remained unmatched. The germline CDR1 and CDR2 sequences are MNHEY and SVGAGI. CDR3 in DNA: TGTGCCAGCAGTAAGGGGACAGGGGGGACCTATGGCTACACCTTC. Its translation: CASSKGTGGTYGYTF.

The chain uses TRBV5-1 and TRBJ2-2, with TRBD2 identical over 7 bases. There are 16 residues in the CDR3. The V and J ends lost 0 bases and 7 bases, in that order; junction bases with no gene match: 9. Germline values: CDR1 SGHRS, CDR2 YFSETQ. In nucleotides, the CDR3 is TGCGCCAGCAGCTTGGCGGAGGGAGGGCAGCACGGGGAGCTGTTTTTT. Encoded protein: CASSLAEGGQHGELFF.

V gene TRBV2 combines with J gene TRBJ2-5, with TRBD2 identical over 10 bases. Germline V gives CDR1 SNHLY, CDR2 FYNNEI. The CDR3 is 15 amino acids. The V and J ends lost 6 bases and 6 bases, in that order; junction bases with no gene match: 10. CDR3 protein: CASRLPAGGPQTQYF. The CDR3, as DNA: TGTGCCAGCAGACTACCAGCGGGAGGGCCACAGACCCAGTACTTC.

The rearrangement links TRBV9 to TRBJ1-1; D not resolved. The CDR3 sequence is 15 residues long. Germline V gene sequence: CDR1 SGDLS, CDR2 YYNGEE. V was trimmed by 0 bases and J by 4 bases, leaving 13 bases between them. The CDR3 nucleotides are TGTGCCAGCAGCGTAGGTGAGGAGAGACTCACTGAAGCTTTCTTT. Amino acid sequence: CASSVGEERLTEAFF.

The chain recombines TRBV7-2 with TRBJ1-3; possibly TRBD1 for D (5 bases). The length of the CDR3 is 14 residues. The germline V gene has CDR1 SGHTA and CDR2 FQGNSA. V was pared by 8 bases and J by 1 base, with 12 bases between. The chain's CDR3 is CASQRDFSGNTIYF. The CDR3 coding sequence is TGTGCCAGCCAGAGGGACTTTTCTGGAAACACCATATATTTT.

Remarks on this clone: Within the sample, other DNA sequences also encode this same CDR3. The genes are TRBV19 and TRBJ1-1; 8 bases fit TRBD1. CDR1 and CDR2 from the germline V gene are LNHDA and SQIVND (reference sequence). The J segment lost 2 bases and the V segment lost 3 bases, leaving 2 bases of the junction unmatched. The CDR3 length is 14 residues. CDR3 nucleotide sequence: TGTGCCAGTAGTATTCCAGGGGGCAACACTGAAGCTTTCTTT. Amino acids: CASSIPGGNTEAFF.

V and J are TRBV7-9 and TRBJ1-2; a weak D match, TRBD1 (5 bases). Germline V gene lookup returns CDR1 SEHNR and CDR2 FQNEAQ (reference sequence). The ends were cut back, 3 bases at V and 7 bases at J, with 15 bases in the middle. The length of the CDR3 is 14 residues. In nucleotides, the CDR3 is TGTGCCAGCAGCTTCTTAATTCCCCAGGGTGGCTACACCTTC. Its translation is CASSFLIPQGGYTF. The full variable domain, in which reference TRBV7-9 and TRBJ1-2 provide the parts outside the CDR3, is DTGVSQNPRHKITKRGQNVTFRCDPISEHNRLYWYRQTLGQGPEFLTYFQNEAQLEKSRLLSDRFSAERPKGSFSTLEIQRTEQGDSAMYLCASSFLIPQGGYTFGSGTRLTVV.

This clone showed up just a few times. Other DNA variants within this sample encode the same CDR3. The chain uses TRBV5-4 and TRBJ1-2; 7 nucleotides match TRBD1. The CDR3 consists of 14 residues. Germline V lookup: CDR1 SGHNT, CDR2 YYREEE (reference sequence). The trim removed 0 bases at V and 3 bases at J, leaving 2 bases unmatched. CDR3 sequence reads: CASSLEQGDYGYTF. The CDR3 nucleotides are TGTGCCAGCAGCTTGGAGCAGGGGGACTATGGCTACACCTTC.

V is TRBV6-2 or TRBV6-3 and J is TRBJ1-2, with a possible D match to TRBD1 (6 bases). The CDR3 loop spans 12 amino acids. The germline CDR1 and CDR2 sequences are MNHEY and SVGEGT. V lost 5 bases to trimming and J lost 4 bases, with 8 bases between them. The CDR3 nucleotides read TGTGCCAGCAGTGTGACAGGCTATGGCTACACCTTC. Translating gives CASSVTGYGYTF.

The rearrangement uses TRBV11-2 and TRBJ2-3; TRBD1 might be the D (5 bases). This CDR3 comprises 14 residues. Trimming left V 2 bases short and J 3 bases short, with 9 bases between. Germline V gives CDR1 SGHAT, CDR2 FQNNGV. CDR3 sequence (DNA): TGTGCCAGCAGCTTAAATAGGGGTACAGATACGCAGTATTTT. Protein sequence: CASSLNRGTDTQYF.

The rearrangement joins TRBV5-1 to TRBJ2-5; possible D gene TRBD1, 6 bases. V lost 4 bases to trimming and J lost 0 bases, with 19 bases between them. Germline loops: CDR1 SGHRS, CDR2 YFSETQ. The CDR3 runs to 17 residues. In DNA form, the CDR3 reads TGCGCCAGCAGCCCGACAGGCGGCCAACTGTACCAAGAGACCCAGTACTTC. It encodes CASSPTGGQLYQETQYF.

The chain is built from TRBV28 and TRBJ1-6; D not resolved. There are 14 residues in the CDR3. The V and J ends lost 5 bases and 4 bases respectively, with 9 bases between them. Per the germline V gene, CDR1 is MDHEN and CDR2 is SYDVKM. This CDR3 is CASSPTVYNSPLHF. CDR3 nucleotides: TGTGCCAGCAGTCCCACGGTGTATAATTCACCCCTCCACTTT.

The count of this clone is one. The V and J genes are TRBV3-1 (or the pseudogene TRBV3-2) and TRBJ2-5, with 8 bases that match TRBD2. The CDR3 spans 15 residues. Unmatched junction bases numbered 4, after V lost 4 bases and J lost 0 bases. CDR1 and CDR2 (germline): LGHDT, YNNKEL (reference sequence). The CDR3 is CASSLGGVYQETQYF. CDR3 nucleotide sequence: TGTGCCAGCAGCCTCGGGGGGGTGTACCAAGAGACCCAGTACTTC.

This chain connects TRBV7-9 to TRBJ1-1; 7 bases match TRBD1. The CDR3 consists of 14 residues. The V segment lost 5 bases and the J segment 1 base; nucleotides outside the gene matches: 4. Germline CDR1 reads SEHNR; CDR2 reads FQNEAQ (reference sequence). CDR3 DNA: TGTGCCAGCAGCCCACAGGGGAAGAACACTGAAGCTTTCTTT. The encoded protein is CASSPQGKNTEAFF.